Reported below is one T cell receptor beta chain. The data stem from a study of blood T cell repertoires in COVID-19. About the research overall: From the United States, Italy and Spain came samples of acute and convalescent COVID-19.

The CDR3 loop spans 14 amino acids. V shed 4 bases and J 5 bases; nucleotides not matched to a gene: 7. Looked up from germline, CDR1 is MDHEN and CDR2 is SYDVKM. Repertoires were generated with immunoSEQ multiplex PCR, while TCRdb's copy carries only in-frame clones and drops some. The sample has 88,000 or so clones, over 75% seen once. The clonotype originates from a man aged 60-69 years with acute or convalescent COVID-19. The chain has TRBV28 and TRBJ1-1, with 7 nucleotides matching TRBD1. The sequenced sample consisted of peripheral blood. CDR3 nucleotides: TGTGCCAGCAGTTCAAACTCAGGGGGTACTGAAGCTTTCTTT. It codes for CASSSNSGGTEAFF.